Each of the 8 T cell receptor beta chains below was sequenced from the same sample in a study of blood T cell repertoires in COVID-19. Data came from immunoSEQ multiplex PCR; TCRdb stores just in-frame clones and leaves some out. This sample carries some 500,000 clones, roughly nine tenths of them seen once, and the ten largest clones take roughly 8%. Sequences were obtained from peripheral blood. Receptors originate from a woman between 45 and 65 years old with COVID-19, enrolled during active disease.

This clone was picked up one time. In DNA form, the CDR3 reads TGCAGCGTTGAAGATTTTACAAGCTCTGGAAACACCATATATTTT. Its protein is CSVEDFTSSGNTIYF. The chain recombines TRBV29-1 with TRBJ1-3; no firm D call. Per germline, CDR1 SQVTM and CDR2 ANQGSEA. Trimming shortened V by 0 bases and J by 0 bases, and 9 bases separated the two germline ends. The CDR3 length is 15 residues.

The chain employs TRBV6-5 and TRBJ2-5; tentative D call: TRBD2 (6 bases). Germline V gene sequence: CDR1 MNHEY, CDR2 SVGAGI. Trimming shortened V by 1 base and J by 3 bases, and 12 bases separated the two germline ends. This CDR3 is 15 amino acids long. The CDR3 DNA reads as TGTGCCAGCAGTTACTATTCAACGGGGGAAGAGACCCAGTACTTC. It specifies CASSYYSTGEETQYF.

V usage is TRBV21-1 and J usage is TRBJ2-7; the table's D call TRBD1 went unverified against the DNA. TRBV21-1 counts as a pseudogene. This CDR3 region has 21 residues. The CDR3 spells CASSKEVSLGTDPSNSYEQYF. As DNA, the CDR3 is TGTGCCAGCAGCAAAGAGGTGTCTCTCGGGACAGACCCATCAAACTCCTACGAGCAGTACTTC.

This chain's CDR3 is CASSRKGSYNEQFF. The CDR3 DNA follows: TGTGCCAGCAGTAGGAAGGGGTCCTACAATGAGCAGTTCTTC. The rearrangement links TRBV28 to TRBJ2-1, with TRBD1 as a possible D gene (5 bases). Germline CDR1 and CDR2: MDHEN and SYDVKM. The CDR3 has 14 residues. Trimming pared 5 bases from V and 1 base from J, leaving 9 bases between.

V usage is TRBV18 and J usage is TRBJ1-6, with TRBD1 matching over 10 bases. V lost 3 bases, J lost 9 bases, and 5 bases stayed unmatched. CDR1 KGHSH and CDR2 LQKENI come from the germline V gene. The CDR3 is 15 residues long. The CDR3 spells CASSPGQGIGSPLHF. For the CDR3, the DNA is TGTGCCAGCTCACCGGGACAGGGGATCGGTTCACCCCTCCACTTT. The full variable domain, rest sourced from reference TRBV18 and TRBJ1-6, is NAGVMQNPRHLVRRRGQEARLRCSPMKGHSHVYWYRQLPEEGLKFMVYLQKENIIDESGMPKERFSAEFPKEGPSILRIQQVVRGDSAAYFCASSPGQGIGSPLHFGNGTRLTVT.

The chain recombines TRBV5-6 with TRBJ1-1, with 8 bases that match TRBD1. After removal of 3 bases from V and 3 bases from J, the junction contained 7 bases not matched to a gene. The germline V gene has CDR1 SGHDT and CDR2 YYEEEE. This CDR3 spans 15 amino acids. The DNA of the CDR3 is TGTGCCAGCAGCTGGGGCCAGGGGGCTGACACTGAAGCTTTCTTT. Its protein product is CASSWGQGADTEAFF.

This chain connects TRBV2 to TRBJ1-6; 7 nucleotides align to TRBD1. CDR3 size: 13 residues. V lost 11 bases, J lost 8 bases, and 9 bases stayed unmatched. Per germline, CDR1 SNHLY and CDR2 FYNNEI. The CDR3 DNA reads as TGTGCCCTACCCGGGCAGGGGGATTCACCCCTCCACTTT. This translates into CALPGQGDSPLHF.

The V call is TRBV19, the J call TRBJ1-1; D remains unclear. With 7 bases removed from V and 0 bases from J, the gap between germline ends came to 15 bases. Germline CDR1 is LNHDA and CDR2 is SQIVND (reference sequence). This CDR3 is built from 15 residues. The CDR3 DNA reads as TGTGCCAGTACCGCCCGAGCTCGTCTGAACACTGAAGCTTTCTTT. Its translation: CASTARARLNTEAFF.